This T cell receptor beta chain originates from a study of spatial heterogeneity in lung cancer. Study-wide background: The average appearance count of each unique TCR and UMI combination in raw reads was more than 9.5.

Between the trimmed V and J ends, which lost 0 bases and 5 bases, there was a span of 14 bases. The germline gives CDR1 SGHNT, CDR2 YENEEA. The CDR3 is 16 residues long. Whole-study findings and limits: Tumor T cell coverage was estimated at around 7% for alpha and roughly 14% for beta chains. It was found that expanded intratumoral alpha and beta TCR counts tracked tumor mutation counts.

Via MiXCR, TCRdb re-called the 5' RACE reads, giving one row per CDR3 protein. The sample lists approximately 21,000 distinct CDR3 sequences, approximately 4.3% occurring once. Noted time point: sample taken at primary tumor resection. Whole RNA obtained from tumor, nontumor lung or frozen PBMC underwent sequencing without sorting. This clonotype was seen repeatedly, ten times or more. The antigen remains undetermined. This TCR was recovered from a male donor with early-stage non-small cell lung cancer. This material consisted of lung tumor tissue, taken at surgery. V and J are TRBV11-3 and TRBJ2-1; tentatively, D is TRBD1 or TRBD2 (5 bases each). CDR3 DNA sequence: TGTGCCAGCAGCTTAGATAAGGGGACCGCTGACAATGAGCAGTTCTTC. Protein product: CASSLDKGTADNEQFF.